This T cell receptor (beta chain) is from a study of CD8+ T cells in alopecia areata. RNA was isolated and reverse transcribed to cDNA, the sequencing template. Libraries were prepared by immunoSEQ multiplex PCR; TCRdb keeps only in-frame clonotypes and omits some of them. Of about 82,000 clones in the sample, roughly 47% were seen once. Study-level findings and limits: Higher clonality and more expanded CD8+ clones appeared in lesional than normal scalp.

This CDR3 comprises 15 residues. Germline CDR1 reads PRHDT; CDR2 reads FYEKMQ (reference sequence). V lost 1 base and J lost 5; bases outside the gene matches: 4. As regards this clone: No antigen is known for it.

The TCR was taken from a human donor with alopecia areata. This sequence joins TRBV13 and TRBJ2-3, with 9 bases aligning to TRBD2. Sequencing was performed on NKG2D-high CD8+ T cells sorted from blood. In DNA form, the CDR3 reads TGTGCCAGCAGCTTAGCTAGCGGGAAACAAGATACGCAGTATTTT. Its protein product is CASSLASGKQDTQYF.